Listed below are T cell receptor beta chains from one sample, sequenced in a study of OX40 agonist ivuxolimab in advanced cancers. Some clones are missing from TCRdb's copy, which holds only in-frame ones; the method was immunoSEQ multiplex PCR. The sample contains approximately 77,000 clones, around nine tenths of which appear only once. This material consisted of CD4+ or CD8+ T cells sorted from blood, taken in a trial of the OX40 agonist ivuxolimab. The source of these receptors is an adult with an advanced solid tumor such as melanoma, head and neck, liver or kidney cancer. Each CDR3 is given with its conserved first and last residue. A D gene is named only where the DNA matches it firmly. The listing skips clone size in some rows; elsewhere it reads once, few, many or a size class.

D,length,J,size,V,DNA,CDR3
TRBD1,15,TRBJ2-3,once,TRBV7-9,TGTGCCAGCAGCTTAGGGACAGGAGACACAGATACGCAGTATTTT,CASSLGTGDTDTQYF
NA,12,TRBJ1-2,NA,TRBV28,TGTGCCACCAACGACAGGAGCTATGGCTACACCTTC,CATNDRSYGYTF
NA,13,TRBJ2-5,NA,TRBV6-5,TGTGCCAGCAGTTACAGCAGGCGAGAGACCCAGTACTTC,CASSYSRRETQYF
NA,13,TRBJ1-1,NA,TRBV19,TGTGCCAGTAGTCCAGGGAGAGGGACTGAAGCTTTCTTT,CASSPGRGTEAFF
TRBD2,15,TRBJ2-3,NA,TRBV12-5,TGTGCTAGTGGTTTCCGCGGGGGACCCACAGATACGCAGTATTTT,CASGFRGGPTDTQYF
NA,14,TRBJ1-4,NA,TRBV7-8,TGTGCCAGCAGCTTTAGGGGGGGGATTGGAAAACTGTTTTTT,CASSFRGGIGKLFF
NA,17,TRBJ1-6,NA,TRBV27,TGTGCCAGCAGTTGGGGGTGGGGAAGCTCCTATAATTCACCCCTCCACTTT,CASSWGWGSSYNSPLHF
TRBD1,14,TRBJ2-1,NA,TRBV7-2,TGTGCCAGCAGCACCTACGGGACAGGGGTTGAGCAGTTCTTC,CASSTYGTGVEQFF
NA,12,TRBJ2-7,few,TRBV11-3,TGTGCCAGCAGCACTGGGGGCTACGAGCAGTACTTC,CASSTGGYEQYF
TRBD1,13,TRBJ1-2,NA,TRBV19,TGTGCCAGTAGAAAAGCAGGGGGCTATGGCTACACCTTC,CASRKAGGYGYTF
NA,11,TRBJ2-7,NA,TRBV6-5,TGTGCCAGCAGTTGGGGTTACGAGCAGTACTTC,CASSWGYEQYF
TRBD1,18,TRBJ2-3,NA,TRBV7-3,TGTGCCAGCAGCTTAACCGGACAGGGGGTTTCGAGCACAGATACGCAGTATTTT,CASSLTGQGVSSTDTQYF
NA,12,TRBJ2-1,NA,TRBV29-1,TGCAGCGTTAGCACTAGTTGGGATGAGCAGTTCTTC,CSVSTSWDEQFF
NA,12,TRBJ2-6,NA,TRBV6-5,TGTGCCAGCCAAACTGGGGCCAACGTCCTGACTTTC,CASQTGANVLTF
NA,15,TRBJ1-2,NA,TRBV9,TGTGCCAGCAGCGTAGCCGGGGGCGGTGGCTATGGCTACACCTTC,CASSVAGGGGYGYTF
NA,15,TRBJ1-1,once,TRBV5-6,TGTGCCAGCAGCCTCGGAGGGGGTACGAACACTGAAGCTTTCTTT,CASSLGGGTNTEAFF
NA,15,TRBJ2-1,NA,TRBV27,TGTGCCAGCAGTTTCTCCGCGAGCTCCTACAATGAGCAGTTCTTC,CASSFSASSYNEQFF
TRBD2,15,TRBJ2-2,NA,TRBV11-3,TGTGCCAGCAGCGGACTAGCGGGAGCGAACGGGGAGCTGTTTTTT,CASSGLAGANGELFF
NA,13,TRBJ1-5,NA,TRBV10-3,TGTGCCATCAGACTCAGGGAGGATCAGCCCCAGCATTTT,CAIRLREDQPQHF
NA,14,TRBJ1-5,NA,TRBV7-3,TGTGCCACCCCGGAGGGTTTGGGCAATCAGCCCCAGCATTTT,CATPEGLGNQPQHF
NA,15,TRBJ2-2,NA,TRBV5-6,TGTGCCAGCGGCCCACAGGGTCCGAACACCGGGGAGCTGTTTTTT,CASGPQGPNTGELFF
NA,15,TRBJ2-2,NA,TRBV28,TGTGCCAGCATTTCGGGGGCGGTTGACACCGGGGAGCTGTTTTTT,CASISGAVDTGELFF
NA,15,TRBJ2-7,NA,TRBV28,TGTGCCAGCAGAATCCAGGGAGCCCTTCATTACGAGCAGTACTTC,CASRIQGALHYEQYF
NA,11,TRBJ2-7,NA,TRBV14,TGTGCCAGCAGCCAACGATCCGAGCAGTACTTC,CASSQRSEQYF
NA,16,TRBJ2-7,few,TRBV4-3,TGCGCCAGCAGCCGGACCCCGGGACAATACATTTACGAGCAGTACTTC,CASSRTPGQYIYEQYF
NA,13,TRBJ1-5,NA,TRBV5-1,TGCGCCAGCAGAAGGCAGGAGGATCAGCCCCAGCATTTT,CASRRQEDQPQHF
NA,13,TRBJ1-2,NA,TRBV6-5,TGTGCCACCAGACAGCTTTCTAACTATGGCTACACCTTC,CATRQLSNYGYTF
TRBD1,14,TRBJ2-7,NA,TRBV5-8,TGTGCCAGCAGCACAGGGGACACCTCCTACGAGCAGTACTTC,CASSTGDTSYEQYF
NA,13,TRBJ2-7,NA,TRBV7-2,TGTGCCAGCAGCTTGGGGGCGCTAGACGAGCAGTACTTC,CASSLGALDEQYF